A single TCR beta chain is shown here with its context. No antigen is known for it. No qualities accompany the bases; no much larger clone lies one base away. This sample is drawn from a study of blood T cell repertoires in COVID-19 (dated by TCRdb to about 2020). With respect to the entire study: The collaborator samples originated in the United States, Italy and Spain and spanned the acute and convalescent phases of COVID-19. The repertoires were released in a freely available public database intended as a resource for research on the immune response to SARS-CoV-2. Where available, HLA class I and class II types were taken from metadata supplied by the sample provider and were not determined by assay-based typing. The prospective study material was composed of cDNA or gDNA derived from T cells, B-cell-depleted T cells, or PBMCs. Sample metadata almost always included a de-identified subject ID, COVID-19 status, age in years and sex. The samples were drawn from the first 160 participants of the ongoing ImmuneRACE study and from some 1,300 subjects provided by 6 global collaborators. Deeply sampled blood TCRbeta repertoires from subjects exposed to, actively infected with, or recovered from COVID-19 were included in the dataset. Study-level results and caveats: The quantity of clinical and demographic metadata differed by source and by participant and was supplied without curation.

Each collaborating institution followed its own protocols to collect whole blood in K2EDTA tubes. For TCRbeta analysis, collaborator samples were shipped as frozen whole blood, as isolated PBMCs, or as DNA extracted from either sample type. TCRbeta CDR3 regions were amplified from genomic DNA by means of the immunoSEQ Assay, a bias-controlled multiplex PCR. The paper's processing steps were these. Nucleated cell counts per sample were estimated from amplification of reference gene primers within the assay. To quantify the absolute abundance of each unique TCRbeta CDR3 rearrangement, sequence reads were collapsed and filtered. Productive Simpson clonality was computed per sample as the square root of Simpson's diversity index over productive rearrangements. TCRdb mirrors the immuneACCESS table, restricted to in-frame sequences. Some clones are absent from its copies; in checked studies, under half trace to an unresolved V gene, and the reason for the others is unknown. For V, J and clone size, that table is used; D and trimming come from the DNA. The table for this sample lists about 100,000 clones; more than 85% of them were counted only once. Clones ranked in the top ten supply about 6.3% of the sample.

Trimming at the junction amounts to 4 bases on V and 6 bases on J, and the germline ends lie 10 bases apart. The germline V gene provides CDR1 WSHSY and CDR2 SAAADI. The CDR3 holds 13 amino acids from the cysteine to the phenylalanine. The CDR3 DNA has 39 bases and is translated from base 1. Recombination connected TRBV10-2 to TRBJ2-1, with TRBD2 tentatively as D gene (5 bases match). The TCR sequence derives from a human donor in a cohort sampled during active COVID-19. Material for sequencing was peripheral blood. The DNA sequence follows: TGCGCCAGCAGTGCCCTAGCTGGCAATGAGCAGTTCTTC. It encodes CASSALAGNEQFF.